One sample yielded the 2 T cell receptor beta chains listed below, sequenced in a study of blood T cell repertoires in COVID-19. This table comes from immunoSEQ multiplex PCR, and its TCRdb copy is limited to in-frame clones, with some not included. The repertoire holds 200,000 to 300,000 clones, with 80% to 90% as singletons. The source material was peripheral blood. Receptors originate from a man older than 75 with acute or convalescent COVID-19.

As DNA, the CDR3 is TGTGCCAGCAGCTCCGTAGCGGGAAGCTCCTACAATGAGCAGTTCTTC. Amino acid sequence: CASSSVAGSSYNEQFF. J is TRBJ2-1 and V is TRBV5-6; TRBD2 agrees at 8 bases. V trimming: 3 bases; J trimming: 0 bases; junction bases outside the gene matches: 5. Germline V gene sequence: CDR1 SGHDT, CDR2 YYEEEE. CDR3 size: 16 residues.

The chain uses TRBV7-3 and TRBJ2-7, with D possibly TRBD2 on 6 matching bases. The germline V and J ends were trimmed by 0 bases and 0 bases, with 6 bases remaining between them. Germline lookup yields CDR1 SGHTA and CDR2 FQGTGA. CDR3 length equals 14 residues. In DNA, the CDR3 is TGTGCCAGCAGCTTAACCGGGGGCTCCTACGAGCAGTACTTC. Residues: CASSLTGGSYEQYF. Together with reference TRBV7-3 and TRBJ2-7, the CDR3 gives the full variable domain: GAGVSQTPSNKVTEKGKYVELRCDPISGHTALYWYRQSLGQGPEFLIYFQGTGAADDSGLPNDRFFAVRPEGSVSTLKIQRTERGDSAVYLCASSLTGGSYEQYFGPGTRLTVT.